This TCR beta chain was obtained from a study of cytotoxic CD8 clonotypes in ibrutinib-treated CLL. Trimming shortened V by 7 bases and J by 3 bases, and 16 bases separated the two germline ends. CDR1 is SQVTM, CDR2 ANQGSEA, per germline. The CDR3 length is 14 residues. Sequencing was performed with immunoSEQ multiplex PCR; in TCRdb, only in-frame clones are kept and a portion is missing. The data hold about 140,000 clones, with around 93% observed a single time. For this clone: Its antigen is undetermined.

TCR beta libraries used approximately 1.8 micrograms of genomic DNA from cryopreserved PBMCs. Findings and caveats of the study: Baseline levels of clonality went above those of age-matched healthy donors and moved with circulating CD8+ T-cell counts.

The receptor's source is a human donor with chronic lymphocytic leukemia. The chain couples TRBV29-1 to TRBJ2-1; D gene uncertain. The sequenced sample was PBMCs, obtained after 12 months of ibrutinib treatment. In nucleotides, the CDR3 is TGCAGCGCCGCCAACGCCCGAGGCTACAATGAGCAGTTCTTC. Residues: CSAANARGYNEQFF.